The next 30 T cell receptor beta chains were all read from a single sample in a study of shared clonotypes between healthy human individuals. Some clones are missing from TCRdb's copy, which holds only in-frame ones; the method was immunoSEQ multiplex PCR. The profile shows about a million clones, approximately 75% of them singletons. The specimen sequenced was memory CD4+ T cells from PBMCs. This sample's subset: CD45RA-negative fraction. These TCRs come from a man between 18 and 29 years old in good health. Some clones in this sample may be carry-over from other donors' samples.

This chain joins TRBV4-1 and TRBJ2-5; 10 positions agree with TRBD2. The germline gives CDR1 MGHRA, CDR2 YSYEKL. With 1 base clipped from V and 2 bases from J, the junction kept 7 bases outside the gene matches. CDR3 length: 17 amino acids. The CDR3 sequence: CASSQGMLAGAQETQYF. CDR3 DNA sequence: TGCGCCAGCAGCCAAGGAATGCTAGCGGGAGCGCAAGAGACCCAGTACTTC.

The CDR3 is CASSHPVGAAYEQYF. CDR3 coding DNA: TGTGCCAGCAGCCATCCCGTAGGGGCGGCCTACGAGCAGTACTTC. V and J are TRBV28 and TRBJ2-5; weak D call: TRBD1 (5 bases). The assigned J gene may be wrong: the sequence end matches TRBJ2-7 better. Looked up from germline, CDR1 is MDHEN and CDR2 is SYDVKM. The CDR3 contains 15 residues.

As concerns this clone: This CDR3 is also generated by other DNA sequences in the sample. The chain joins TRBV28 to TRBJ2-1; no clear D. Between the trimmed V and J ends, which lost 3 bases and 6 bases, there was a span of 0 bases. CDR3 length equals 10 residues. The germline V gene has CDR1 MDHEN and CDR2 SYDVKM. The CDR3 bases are TGTGCCAGCAGTTTCAATGAGCAGTTCTTC. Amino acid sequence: CASSFNEQFF.

CDR3 loop: CASSLTGLETQYF. CDR3 coding DNA: TGCGCCAGCAGCCTCACAGGGCTCGAGACCCAGTACTTC. The rearrangement uses TRBV4-1 and TRBJ2-5; a possible D gene is TRBD1 (6 bases). The CDR3 length is 13 residues. V was shortened by 4 bases and J by 5 bases, with 11 bases between the two germline ends. Germline V gene data show CDR1 as MGHRA and CDR2 as YSYEKL.

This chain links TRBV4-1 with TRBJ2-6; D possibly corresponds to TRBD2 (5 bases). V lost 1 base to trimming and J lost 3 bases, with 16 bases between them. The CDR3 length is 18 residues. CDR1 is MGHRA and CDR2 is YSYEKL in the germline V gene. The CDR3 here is CASSQAPTGRVGANVLTF. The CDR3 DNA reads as TGCGCCAGCAGCCAAGCTCCGACGGGAAGAGTTGGGGCCAACGTCCTGACTTTC.

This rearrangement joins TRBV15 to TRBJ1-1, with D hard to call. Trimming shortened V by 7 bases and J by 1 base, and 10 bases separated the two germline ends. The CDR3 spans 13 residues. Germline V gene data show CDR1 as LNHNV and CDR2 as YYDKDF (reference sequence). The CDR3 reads CATISIRNTEAFF. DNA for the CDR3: TGTGCCACCATAAGCATTAGGAACACTGAAGCTTTCTTT. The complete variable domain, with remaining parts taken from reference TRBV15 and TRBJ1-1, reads DAMVIQNPRYQVTQFGKPVTLSCSQTLNHNVMYWYQQKSSQAPKLLFHYYDKDFNNEADTPDNFQSRRPNTSFCFLDIRSPGLGDTAMYLCATISIRNTEAFFGQGTRLTVV.

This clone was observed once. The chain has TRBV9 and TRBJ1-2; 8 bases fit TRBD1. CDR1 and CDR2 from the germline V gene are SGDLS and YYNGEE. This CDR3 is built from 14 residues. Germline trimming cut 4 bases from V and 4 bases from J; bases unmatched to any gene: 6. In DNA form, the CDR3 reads TGTGCCAGCAGCAAGGACAGGGTCGGCTATGGCTACACCTTC. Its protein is CASSKDRVGYGYTF.

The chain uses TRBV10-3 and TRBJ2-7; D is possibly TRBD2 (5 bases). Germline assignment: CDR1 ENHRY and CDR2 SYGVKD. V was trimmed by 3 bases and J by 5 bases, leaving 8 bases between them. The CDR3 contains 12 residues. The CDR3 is CAISELGDEQYF. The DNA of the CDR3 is TGTGCCATCAGTGAACTGGGAGACGAGCAGTACTTC.

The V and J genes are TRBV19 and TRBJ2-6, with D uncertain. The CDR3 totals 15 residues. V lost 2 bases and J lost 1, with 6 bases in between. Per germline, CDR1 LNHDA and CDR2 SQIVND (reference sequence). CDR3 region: CASSIRVSGANVLTF. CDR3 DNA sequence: TGTGCCAGTAGTATACGTGTTTCTGGGGCCAACGTCCTGACTTTC.

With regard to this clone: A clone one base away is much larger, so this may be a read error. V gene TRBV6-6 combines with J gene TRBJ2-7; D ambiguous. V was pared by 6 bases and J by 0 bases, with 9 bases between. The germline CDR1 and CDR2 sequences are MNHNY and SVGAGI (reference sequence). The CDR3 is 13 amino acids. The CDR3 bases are TGTGCCAGCAGCCCCCCAAGCTCCTACGAGCAGTACTTC. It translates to CASSPPSSYEQYF.

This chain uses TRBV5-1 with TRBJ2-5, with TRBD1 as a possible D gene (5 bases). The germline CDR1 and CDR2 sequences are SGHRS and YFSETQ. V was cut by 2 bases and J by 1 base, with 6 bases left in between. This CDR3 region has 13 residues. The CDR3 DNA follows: TGCGCCAGCAGCTTTGACAGCCAAGAGACCCAGTACTTC. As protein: CASSFDSQETQYF.

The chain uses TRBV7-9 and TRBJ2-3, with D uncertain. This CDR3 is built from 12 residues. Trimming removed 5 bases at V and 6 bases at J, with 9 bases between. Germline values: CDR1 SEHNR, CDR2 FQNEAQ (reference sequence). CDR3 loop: CASSPDADTQYF. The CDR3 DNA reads TGTGCCAGCAGCCCAGACGCGGATACGCAGTATTTT.

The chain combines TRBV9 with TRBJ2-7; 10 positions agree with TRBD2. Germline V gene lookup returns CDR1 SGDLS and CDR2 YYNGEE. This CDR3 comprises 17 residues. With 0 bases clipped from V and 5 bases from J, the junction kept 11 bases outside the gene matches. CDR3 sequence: CASSVASGSLNSDEQYF. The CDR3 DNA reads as TGTGCCAGCAGCGTAGCTAGCGGGAGTCTAAACTCGGACGAGCAGTACTTC. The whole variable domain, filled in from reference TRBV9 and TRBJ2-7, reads DSGVTQTPKHLITATGQRVTLRCSPRSGDLSVYWYQQSLDQGLQFLIQYYNGEERAKGNILERFSAQQFPDLHSELNLSSLELGDSALYFCASSVASGSLNSDEQYFGPGTRLTVT.

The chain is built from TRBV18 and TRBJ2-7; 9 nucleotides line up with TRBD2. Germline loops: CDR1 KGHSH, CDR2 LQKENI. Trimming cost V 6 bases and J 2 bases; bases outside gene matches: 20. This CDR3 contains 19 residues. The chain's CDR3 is CASSSRGSSGMGLAYEQYF. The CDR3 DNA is TGTGCCAGCTCCTCCCGCGGATCTAGCGGGATGGGTTTGGCCTACGAGCAGTACTTC.

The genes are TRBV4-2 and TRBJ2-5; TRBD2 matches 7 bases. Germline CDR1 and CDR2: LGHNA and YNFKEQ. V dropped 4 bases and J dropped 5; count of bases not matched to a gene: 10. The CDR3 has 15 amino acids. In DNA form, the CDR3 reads TGTGCCAGCAGCCGCGGGACTACCCAGACGGAGACCCAGTACTTC. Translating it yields CASSRGTTQTETQYF.

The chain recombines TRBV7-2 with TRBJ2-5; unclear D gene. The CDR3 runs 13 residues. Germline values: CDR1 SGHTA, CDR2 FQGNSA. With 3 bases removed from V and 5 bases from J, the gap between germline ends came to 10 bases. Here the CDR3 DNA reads TGTGCCAGCAGCTTTTCCTACAGTGAGACCCAGTACTTC. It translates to CASSFSYSETQYF.

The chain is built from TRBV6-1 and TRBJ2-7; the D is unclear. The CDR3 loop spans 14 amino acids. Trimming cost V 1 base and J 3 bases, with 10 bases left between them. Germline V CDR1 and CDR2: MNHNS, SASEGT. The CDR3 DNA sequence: TGTGCCAGCAGTGAAGGAAGCTCCATCTACGAGCAGTACTTC. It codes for CASSEGSSIYEQYF.

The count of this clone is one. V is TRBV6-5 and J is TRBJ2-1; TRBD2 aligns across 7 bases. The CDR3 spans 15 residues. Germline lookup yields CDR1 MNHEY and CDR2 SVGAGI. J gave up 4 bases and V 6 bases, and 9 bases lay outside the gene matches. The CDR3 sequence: CASSKPGLHYNEQFF. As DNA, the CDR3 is TGTGCCAGCAGCAAACCGGGACTACATTACAATGAGCAGTTCTTC.

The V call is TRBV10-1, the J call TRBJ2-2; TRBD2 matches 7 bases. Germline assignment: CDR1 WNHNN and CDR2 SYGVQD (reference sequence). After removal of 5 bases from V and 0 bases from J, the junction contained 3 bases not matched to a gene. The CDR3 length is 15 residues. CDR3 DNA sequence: TGCGCCAGCAGTACCGGGGGGACGAACACCGGGGAGCTGTTTTTT. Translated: CASSTGGTNTGELFF.

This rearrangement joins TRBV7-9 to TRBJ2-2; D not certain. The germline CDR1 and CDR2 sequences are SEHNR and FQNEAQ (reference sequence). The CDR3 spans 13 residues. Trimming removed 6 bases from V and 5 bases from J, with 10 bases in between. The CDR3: CASRAVETGELFF. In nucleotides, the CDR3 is TGTGCCAGCAGGGCGGTGGAGACCGGGGAGCTGTTTTTT. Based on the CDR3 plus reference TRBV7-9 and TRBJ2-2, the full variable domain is DTGVSQNPRHKITKRGQNVTFRCDPISEHNRLYWYRQTLGQGPEFLTYFQNEAQLEKSRLLSDRFSAERPKGSFSTLEIQRTEQGDSAMYLCASRAVETGELFFGEGSRLTVL.

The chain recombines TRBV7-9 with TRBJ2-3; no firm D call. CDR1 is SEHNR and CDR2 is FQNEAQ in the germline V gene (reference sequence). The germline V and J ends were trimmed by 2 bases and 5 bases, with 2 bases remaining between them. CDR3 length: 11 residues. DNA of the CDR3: TGTGCCAGCAGCTTAATAGATACGCAGTATTTT. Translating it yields CASSLIDTQYF.

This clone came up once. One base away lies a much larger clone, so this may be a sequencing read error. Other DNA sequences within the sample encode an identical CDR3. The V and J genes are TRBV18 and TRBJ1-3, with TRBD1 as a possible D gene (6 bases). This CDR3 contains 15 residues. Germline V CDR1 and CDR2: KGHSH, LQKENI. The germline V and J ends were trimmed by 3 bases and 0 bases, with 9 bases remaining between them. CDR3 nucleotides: TGTGCCAGCTCACCCGGACAGAGCTCTGGAAACACCATATATTTT. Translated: CASSPGQSSGNTIYF.

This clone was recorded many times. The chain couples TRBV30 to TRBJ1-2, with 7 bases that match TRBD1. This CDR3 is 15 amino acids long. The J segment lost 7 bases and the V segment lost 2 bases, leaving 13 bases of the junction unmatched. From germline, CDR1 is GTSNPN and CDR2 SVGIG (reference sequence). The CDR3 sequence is CAWSLRTGLWSGYTF. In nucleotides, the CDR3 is TGTGCCTGGAGTCTAAGGACAGGCCTCTGGAGTGGCTACACCTTC.

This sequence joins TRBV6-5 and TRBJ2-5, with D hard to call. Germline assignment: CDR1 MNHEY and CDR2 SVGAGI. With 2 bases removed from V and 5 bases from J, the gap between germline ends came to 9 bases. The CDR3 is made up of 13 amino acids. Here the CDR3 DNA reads TGTGCCAGCAGTTACCGGCGTCGGGAGACCCAGTACTTC. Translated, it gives CASSYRRRETQYF.

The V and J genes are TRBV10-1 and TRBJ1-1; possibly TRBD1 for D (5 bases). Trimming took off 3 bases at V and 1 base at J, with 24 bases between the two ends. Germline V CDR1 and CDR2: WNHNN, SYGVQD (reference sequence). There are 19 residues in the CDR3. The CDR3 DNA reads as TGCGCCAGCAGTGATCGGAGCCGGGACGCCCCCCCCGAGAACACTGAAGCTTTCTTT. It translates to CASSDRSRDAPPENTEAFF.

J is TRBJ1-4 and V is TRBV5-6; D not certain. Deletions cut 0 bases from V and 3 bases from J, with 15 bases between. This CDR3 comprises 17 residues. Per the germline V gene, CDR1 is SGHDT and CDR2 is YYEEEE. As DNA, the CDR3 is TGTGCCAGCAGCTTGGGCCAGGAATCTGGAGCTAATGAAAAACTGTTTTTT. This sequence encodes CASSLGQESGANEKLFF.

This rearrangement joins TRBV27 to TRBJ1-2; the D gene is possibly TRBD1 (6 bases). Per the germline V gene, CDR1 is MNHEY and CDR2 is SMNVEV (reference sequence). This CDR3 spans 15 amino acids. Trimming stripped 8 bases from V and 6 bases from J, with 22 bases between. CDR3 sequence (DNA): TGTGCCAGCGGGTCCGGGGGCCCTAACATTCATGGCTACACCTTC. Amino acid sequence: CASGSGGPNIHGYTF.

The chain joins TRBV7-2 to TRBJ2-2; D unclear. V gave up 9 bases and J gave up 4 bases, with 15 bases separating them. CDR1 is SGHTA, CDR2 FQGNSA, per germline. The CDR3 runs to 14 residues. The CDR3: CASHSGSGTGELFF. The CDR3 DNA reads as TGTGCCAGTCATTCGGGCTCCGGCACCGGGGAGCTGTTTTTT.

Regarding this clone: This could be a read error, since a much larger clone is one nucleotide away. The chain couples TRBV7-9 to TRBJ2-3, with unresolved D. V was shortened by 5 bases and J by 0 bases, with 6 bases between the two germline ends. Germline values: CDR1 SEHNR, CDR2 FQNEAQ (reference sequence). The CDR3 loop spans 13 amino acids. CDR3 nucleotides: TGTGCCAGCAGCGTCGGTAGCACAGATACGCAGTATTTT. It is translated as CASSVGSTDTQYF.

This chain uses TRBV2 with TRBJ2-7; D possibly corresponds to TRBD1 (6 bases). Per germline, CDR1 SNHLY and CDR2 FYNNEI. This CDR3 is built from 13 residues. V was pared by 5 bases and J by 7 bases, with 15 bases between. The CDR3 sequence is CASSPTGFGEQYF. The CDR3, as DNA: TGTGCCAGCAGTCCCACAGGGTTCGGGGAGCAGTACTTC.